This T cell receptor (beta chain) appears in the sequencing data of a study of blood T cell repertoires in COVID-19. About the study: Sample material is recorded as cDNA or gDNA derived from T cells, B-cell-depleted T cells, or PBMCs.

Original analysis: From reference gene primer amplification, estimates of nucleated cell counts were derived. The protocol was immunoSEQ multiplex PCR, while the TCRdb copy is restricted to in-frame clones and leaves out a portion. The V and J calls and clone size were taken over from that table, and D and trimming were inferred from the DNA. The data hold just over 300,000 clones, with 87% observed a single time. The CDR3 length is 15 residues. V was trimmed by 4 bases and J by 5 bases, leaving 14 bases between them. Germline values: CDR1 MNHEY, CDR2 SVGAGI. Ten or more counts support this clone. In assigning cohorts, the study relied on participant-reported clinical history.

The sequencing sample was made of PBMCs or T cells enriched from blood (not recorded which). The receptor comes from a woman aged 18-29 years who had recovered from COVID-19. The chain combines TRBV6-5 with TRBJ2-2; D might be TRBD2 (7 bases). The chain's CDR3 is CASSSRGGGTGELFF. The DNA for the CDR3 is TGTGCCAGCAGTTCCCGGGGAGGGGGAACCGGGGAGCTGTTTTTT.